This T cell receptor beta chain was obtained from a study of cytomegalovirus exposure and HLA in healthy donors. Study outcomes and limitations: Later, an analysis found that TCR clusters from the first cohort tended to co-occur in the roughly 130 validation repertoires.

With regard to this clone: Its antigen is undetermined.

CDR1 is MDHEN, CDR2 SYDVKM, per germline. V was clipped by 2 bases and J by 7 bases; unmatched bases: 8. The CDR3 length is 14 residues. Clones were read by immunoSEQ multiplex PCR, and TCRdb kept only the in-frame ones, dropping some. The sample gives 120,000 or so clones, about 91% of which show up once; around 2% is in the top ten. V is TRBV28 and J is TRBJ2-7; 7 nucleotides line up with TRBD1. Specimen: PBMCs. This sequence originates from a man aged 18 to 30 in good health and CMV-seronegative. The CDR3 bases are TGTGCCAGCAGTTTAGGGCAGGGGGAAAGTGAGCAGTACTTC. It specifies CASSLGQGESEQYF.